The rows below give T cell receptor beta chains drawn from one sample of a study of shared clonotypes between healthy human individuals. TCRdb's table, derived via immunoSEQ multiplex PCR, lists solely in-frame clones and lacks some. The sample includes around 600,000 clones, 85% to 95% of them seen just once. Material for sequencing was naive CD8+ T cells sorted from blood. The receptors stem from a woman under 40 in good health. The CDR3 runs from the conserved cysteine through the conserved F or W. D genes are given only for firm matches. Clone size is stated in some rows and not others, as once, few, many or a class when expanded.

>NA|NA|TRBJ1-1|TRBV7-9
CASSTDTAPGAFF
TGTGCCAGCAGCACTGACACCGCGCCGGGAGCTTTCTTT
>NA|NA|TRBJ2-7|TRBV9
CASSVGGAGPDYEQYF
TGTGCCAGCAGCGTAGGGGGGGCAGGCCCAGACTACGAGCAGTACTTC
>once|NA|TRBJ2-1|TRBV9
CASSVSAGTNEQFF
TGTGCCAGCAGCGTATCGGCGGGGACCAATGAGCAGTTCTTC
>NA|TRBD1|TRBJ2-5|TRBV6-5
CASSKGQFKETQYF
TGTGCCAGCAGCAAGGGACAGTTTAAAGAGACCCAGTACTTC
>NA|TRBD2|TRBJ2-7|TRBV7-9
CASSLVGLAGVQALDEQYF
TGTGCCAGCAGCTTAGTGGGGCTAGCGGGAGTTCAGGCGCTAGACGAGCAGTACTTC
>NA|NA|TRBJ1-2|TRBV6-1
CASSEGVGGYGYTF
TGTGCCAGCAGTGAAGGGGTAGGGGGCTATGGCTACACCTTC
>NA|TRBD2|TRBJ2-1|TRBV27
CASRLAGAYNEQFF
TGTGCCAGCAGGCTAGCGGGAGCCTACAATGAGCAGTTCTTC
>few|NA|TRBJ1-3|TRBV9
CASSVASGNTIYF
TGTGCCAGCAGCGTAGCTTCCGGAAACACCATATATTTT
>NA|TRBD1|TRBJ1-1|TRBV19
CASTPGQGLGTEAFF
TGTGCCAGTACTCCGGGACAGGGGTTGGGGACTGAAGCTTTCTTT
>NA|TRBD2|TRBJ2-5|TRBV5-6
CASSLVWRESGKETQYF
TGTGCCAGCAGCTTGGTGTGGCGGGAGAGTGGAAAAGAGACCCAGTACTTC
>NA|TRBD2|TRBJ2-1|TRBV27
CASSLFGTSGSHDEQFF
TGTGCCAGCAGTTTATTTGGGACTAGCGGGAGTCACGATGAGCAGTTCTTC
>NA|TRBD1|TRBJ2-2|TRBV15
CATSTAQGATGELFF
TGTGCCACCAGCACAGCACAGGGGGCTACCGGGGAGCTGTTTTTT
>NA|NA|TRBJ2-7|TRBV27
CASSFYRTSYEQYF
TGTGCCAGCAGTTTTTATCGGACCTCCTACGAGCAGTACTTC
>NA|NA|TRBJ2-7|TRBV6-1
CASSLAPYEQYF
TGTGCCAGCAGTCTGGCACCCTACGAGCAGTACTTC
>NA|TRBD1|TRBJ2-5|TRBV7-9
CASSREGGSETQYF
TGTGCCAGCAGCCGGGAAGGGGGCTCGGAGACCCAGTACTTC
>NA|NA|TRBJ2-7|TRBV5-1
CASSRRIITGVGPQDEQYF
TGCGCCAGCAGTCGGCGGATTATTACGGGAGTAGGCCCCCAAGACGAGCAGTACTTC
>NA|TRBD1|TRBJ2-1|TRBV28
CASSEYPGQGNEQFF
TGTGCCAGCAGTGAATATCCGGGACAGGGCAATGAGCAGTTCTTC
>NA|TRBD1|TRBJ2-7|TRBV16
CASSQTRTGTTHEQYF
TGTGCCAGCAGCCAAACCCGGACAGGAACTACTCACGAGCAGTACTTC
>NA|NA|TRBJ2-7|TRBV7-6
CASSLAPDRFEQYF
TGTGCCAGCAGCTTAGCCCCGGACCGTTTTGAGCAGTACTTC
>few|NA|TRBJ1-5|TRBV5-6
CASSKGNQPQHF
TGTGCCAGCAGTAAGGGCAATCAGCCCCAGCATTTT
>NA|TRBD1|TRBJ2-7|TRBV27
CASRPHRGLDEQYF
TGTGCCAGCAGGCCACACAGGGGGCTGGACGAGCAGTACTTC
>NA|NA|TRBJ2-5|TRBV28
CASGKQGMALETQYF
TGTGCCAGCGGAAAGCAGGGAATGGCCTTAGAGACCCAGTACTTC
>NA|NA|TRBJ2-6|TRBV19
CASNTPFAGWANVLTF
TGTGCCAGTAACACCCCGTTTGCAGGGTGGGCCAACGTCCTGACTTTC
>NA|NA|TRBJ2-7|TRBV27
CASRKELNYEQYF
TGTGCCAGCAGAAAGGAACTCAACTACGAGCAGTACTTC
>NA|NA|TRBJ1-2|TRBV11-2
CASSFAGTDDGGYF
TGTGCCAGCAGCTTCGCCGGGACGGACGACGGGGGGTACTTC
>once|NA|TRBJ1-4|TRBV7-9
CASSFPTDKNEKLFF
TGTGCCAGCAGCTTTCCGACTGATAAGAATGAAAAACTGTTTTTT
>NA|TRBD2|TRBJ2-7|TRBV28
CASRLLAGALYEQYF
TGTGCCAGCAGGCTCCTAGCGGGAGCTCTGTACGAGCAGTACTTC
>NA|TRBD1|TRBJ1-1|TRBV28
CASTRDRGGTEAFF
TGTGCCAGCACCAGGGACAGGGGAGGAACTGAAGCTTTCTTT
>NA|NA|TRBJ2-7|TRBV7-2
CASSLGSGHSSYEQYF
TGTGCCAGCAGCTTAGGCAGCGGGCATAGCTCCTACGAGCAGTACTTC
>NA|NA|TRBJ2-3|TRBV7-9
CASSFGLDTQYF
TGTGCCAGCAGCTTCGGTTTGGATACGCAGTATTTT
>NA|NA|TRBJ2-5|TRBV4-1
CASSQDPGVYGKEQYF
TGCGCCAGCAGCCAAGATCCCGGGGTCTACGGAAAGGAGCAGTACTTC
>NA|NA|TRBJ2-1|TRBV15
CATSRLDEQFF
TGTGCCACCAGCAGGCTCGATGAGCAGTTCTTC
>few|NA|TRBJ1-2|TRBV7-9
CASSSLGYTF
TGTGCCAGCAGCTCTCTGGGCTACACCTTC
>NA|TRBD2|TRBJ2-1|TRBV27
CASSVPSLAGDYNEQFF
TGTGCCAGCAGTGTACCCTCGCTAGCGGGGGACTACAATGAGCAGTTCTTC
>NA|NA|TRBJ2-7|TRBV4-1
CASSQVGTAGFYEQYF
TGCGCCAGCAGCCAAGTTGGGACAGCGGGATTCTACGAGCAGTACTTC
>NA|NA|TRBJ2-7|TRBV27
CASSLVSGRNEQYF
TGTGCCAGCAGTTTGGTGTCAGGTAGGAACGAGCAGTACTTC
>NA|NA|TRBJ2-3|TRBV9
CASSVAGGSTDTQYF
TGTGCCAGCAGCGTAGCTGGGGGGAGCACAGATACGCAGTATTTT
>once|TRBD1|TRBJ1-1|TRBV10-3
CAISEQGPNTEAFF
TGTGCCATCAGTGAACAGGGGCCTAACACTGAAGCTTTCTTT
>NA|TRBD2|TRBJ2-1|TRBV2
CASSEARLAAVNEQFF
TGTGCCAGCAGTGAAGCCAGACTAGCGGCTGTAAATGAGCAGTTCTTC
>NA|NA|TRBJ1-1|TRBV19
CASSMWDVNTEAFF
TGTGCCAGTAGTATGTGGGACGTGAACACTGAAGCTTTCTTT
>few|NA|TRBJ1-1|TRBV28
CASSFDTEAFF
TGTGCCAGCAGTTTCGACACTGAAGCTTTCTTT
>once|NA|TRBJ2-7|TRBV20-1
CSAPRNHEQYF
TGCAGTGCTCCCCGTAACCACGAGCAGTACTTC
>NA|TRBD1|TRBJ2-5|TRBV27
CASSSRQGGTQYF
TGTGCCAGCAGTTCCCGACAGGGGGGGACCCAGTACTTC
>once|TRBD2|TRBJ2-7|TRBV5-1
CASSLDLAGYSYEQYF
TGCGCCAGCAGCTTGGATCTAGCGGGATATTCCTACGAGCAGTACTTC
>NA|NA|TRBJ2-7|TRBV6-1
CASSDTGEVYF
TGTGCCAGCAGTGACACAGGGGAGGTGTACTTC
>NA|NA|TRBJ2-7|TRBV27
CASSLSEGREYF
TGTGCCAGCAGTTTATCAGAGGGGCGGGAGTACTTC
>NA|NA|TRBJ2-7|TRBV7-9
CASRHGTSNEQYF
TGTGCCAGCAGACACGGGACATCCAACGAGCAGTACTTC
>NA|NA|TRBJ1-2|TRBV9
CASSDSGGYTF
TGTGCCAGCAGCGACTCCGGGGGCTACACCTTC
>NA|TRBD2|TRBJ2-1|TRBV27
CASSLGLAGYNEQFF
TGTGCCAGCAGTTTGGGACTAGCGGGATACAATGAGCAGTTCTTC
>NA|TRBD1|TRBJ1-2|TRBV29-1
CSSWEGAAYTF
TGCAGCTCCTGGGAGGGGGCGGCCTACACCTTC
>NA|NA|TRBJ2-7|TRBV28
CASSRSYEQYF
TGTGCCAGCAGTAGGAGTTACGAGCAGTACTTC
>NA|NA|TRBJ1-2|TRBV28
CASSPGEGGYTF
TGTGCCAGCAGCCCTGGGGAGGGCGGCTACACCTTC
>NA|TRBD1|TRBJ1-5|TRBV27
CASSQWTGRSNQPQHF
TGTGCCAGCAGCCAATGGACAGGCCGAAGCAATCAGCCCCAGCATTTT
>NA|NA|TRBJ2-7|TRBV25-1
CASSAGLSSYEQYF
TGTGCCAGCAGCGCCGGCCTGAGCTCCTACGAGCAGTACTTC